Given below is one TCR beta chain in context. Its target is not known. A much larger clone lies a single base off, so this may be a read error. The final CDR3 position lacks the conserved phenylalanine or tryptophan, pointing to a likely read error. CDR1 SEHNR and CDR2 FQNEAQ come from the germline V gene (reference sequence). This CDR3 is 16 amino acids long. The junction had 6 bases not matched to a gene; V was cut back by 1 base and J by 2 bases. Listed TCR primers, together with previously described methods, were used for the bulk TCR libraries. TCRdb reanalysed the PCR reads using MiXCR and keeps one entry per CDR3 protein. The sample includes some 100,000 distinct CDR3 sequences, over 15% of them seen just once. This sample was included in a study of molecular identifiers for immune sequencing clone quantification. Overall study findings and caveats: It was shown that clones above 20 RNA copies held over 99% of effector molecules, but under 1% in naive cells.

The clonotype was recovered from a human donor in good health. Some libraries in this study had Jurkat cell RNA spiked in. V gene TRBV7-9 combines with J gene TRBJ2-7, with 9 bases fitting TRBD1. Sequenced sample: naive CD8+ T cells from blood, with Jurkat cell RNA spiked in. Subset defined: FACS-sorted CD8+CD4-CCR7+CD45RA+ naive T cells. The CDR3 region is CASSLGGQGFTYEQYS. The CDR3 region has the DNA TGTGCCAGCAGCTTAGGGGGACAGGGATTTACCTACGAGCAGTACTCC.